Each of the 26 T cell receptor beta chains below was sequenced from the same sample in a study of blood T cell repertoires in COVID-19. Some clones are missing from TCRdb's copy, which holds only in-frame ones; the method was immunoSEQ multiplex PCR. This table holds some 200,000 clones, about 82% found once. Sequenced sample: peripheral blood. All receptors come from a man between 60 and 75 years old with COVID-19, enrolled during active disease.

This clone was seen once. The V and J genes are TRBV4-3 and TRBJ1-2, with D tentatively TRBD1 (6 bases). The CDR3 contains 16 residues. CDR1 LGHNA and CDR2 YSLEER come from the germline V gene. Trimming stripped 3 bases from V and 8 bases from J, with 22 bases between. CDR3 DNA sequence: TGCGCCAGCAGCCATGCCTCCGACAGGAGTTTAGGAGGCTACACCTTC. Protein product: CASSHASDRSLGGYTF.

The V and J genes are TRBV5-1 and TRBJ2-7, with 10 positions matching TRBD2. V shed 2 bases and J 0 bases; nucleotides not matched to a gene: 2. CDR3 size: 15 residues. Germline loops: CDR1 SGHRS, CDR2 YFSETQ. The CDR3 loop is CASSLLAGPSYEQYF. As DNA, the CDR3 is TGCGCCAGCAGCTTACTAGCGGGACCCTCCTACGAGCAGTACTTC.

This clone was counted between two and nine times. The chain uses TRBV3-1 (or the pseudogene TRBV3-2) and TRBJ1-5, with 8 bases identical to TRBD1. This CDR3 is built from 16 residues. V was clipped by 0 bases and J by 0 bases; unmatched bases: 1. Germline lookup yields CDR1 LGHDT and CDR2 YNNKEL (reference sequence). This CDR3 is CASSQETGDSNQPQHF. The CDR3 DNA sequence: TGTGCCAGCAGCCAAGAGACAGGGGATAGCAATCAGCCCCAGCATTTT.

J is TRBJ1-5 and V is TRBV24-1; D gene ambiguous. The V gene lost 5 bases and the J gene lost 7 bases, with 8 bases spanning the gap. The CDR3 is 12 amino acids. Germline V gene sequence: CDR1 KGHDR, CDR2 SFDVKD. For the CDR3, the DNA is TGTGCCACCAGTGCAGGAGGACAGCCCCAGCATTTT. It specifies CATSAGGQPQHF.

This chain uses TRBV5-5 with TRBJ1-2; D gene unclear. Trimming removed 2 bases at V and 8 bases at J, with 13 bases between. CDR1 and CDR2 from the germline V gene are SGHKS and YYEKEE (reference sequence). This CDR3 has 13 amino acids. The CDR3 protein is CASSFAILSGYTF. In nucleotides, the CDR3 is TGTGCCAGCAGCTTCGCCATTCTATCCGGCTACACCTTC.

The rearrangement links TRBV6-1 to TRBJ2-1; the D gene is possibly TRBD1 (5 bases). Trimming took 3 bases from V and 12 from J, leaving 12 bases between them. In germline, CDR1 is MNHNS, CDR2 SASEGT. This CDR3 region has 12 residues. CDR3 protein: CASSDQGFGQFF. The DNA for the CDR3 is TGTGCCAGCAGTGATCAGGGTTTTGGGCAGTTCTTC.

This clone was observed a single time. DNA of the CDR3: TGTGCCAGCAGCCCTGGACTAGTGTACAATGAGCAGTTCTTC. Its protein product is CASSPGLVYNEQFF. This chain connects TRBV9 to TRBJ2-1, with 7 nucleotides matching TRBD2. Unmatched junction bases numbered 5, after V lost 4 bases and J lost 4 bases. Germline CDR1 is SGDLS and CDR2 is YYNGEE. This CDR3 is built from 14 residues.

The chain links TRBV6-5 to TRBJ1-5; a weak D match, TRBD1 (5 bases). This CDR3 contains 13 residues. Germline V lookup: CDR1 MNHEY, CDR2 SVGAGI. The ends were cut back, 7 bases at V and 4 bases at J, with 11 bases in the middle. The CDR3 is CASTEGANQPQHF. The CDR3 region has the DNA TGTGCCAGCACCGAAGGGGCGAATCAGCCCCAGCATTTT.

The V and J genes are TRBV7-2 and TRBJ2-3; 7 nucleotides agree with TRBD2. The trim removed 5 bases at V and 0 bases at J, leaving 5 bases unmatched. The germline gives CDR1 SGHTA, CDR2 FQGNSA. This CDR3 region has 15 residues. CDR3 bases: TGTGCCAGCAGCCAAAGGCGGGAGAGCACAGATACGCAGTATTTT. Translation: CASSQRRESTDTQYF.

The chain carries TRBV29-1 and TRBJ2-1; a weak D match, TRBD2 (6 bases). Germline V gene sequence: CDR1 SQVTM, CDR2 ANQGSEA. The CDR3 is made up of 14 amino acids. Trimming took off 5 bases at V and 7 bases at J, with 18 bases between the two ends. CDR3 nucleotide sequence: TGCAGCGTTTACCGGAGGGGACTGGGGAATGAGCAGTTCTTC. Translating gives CSVYRRGLGNEQFF.

The rearrangement uses TRBV7-3 and TRBJ2-3; 7 bases are a match to TRBD1. There are 16 residues in the CDR3. Trimming took 1 base from V and 2 from J; bases not matched to a gene: 6. Germline V gene sequence: CDR1 SGHTA, CDR2 FQGTGA. The CDR3 region is CASSLNGGQNTDTQYF. The CDR3 DNA reads as TGTGCCAGCAGCTTAAATGGGGGACAGAACACAGATACGCAGTATTTT. The full variable domain, its missing parts supplied by reference TRBV7-3 and TRBJ2-3, is GAGVSQTPSNKVTEKGKYVELRCDPISGHTALYWYRQSLGQGPEFLIYFQGTGAADDSGLPNDRFFAVRPEGSVSTLKIQRTERGDSAVYLCASSLNGGQNTDTQYFGPGTRLTVL.

This chain uses TRBV6-5 with TRBJ2-2, with 8 bases matching TRBD1. Germline CDR1 MNHEY, CDR2 SVGAGI. The junction had 5 bases not matched to a gene; V was cut back by 5 bases and J by 3 bases. CDR3 length: 15 residues. The CDR3, as DNA: TGTGCCAGCAGTCCAGGACAGGGTTACACCGGGGAGCTGTTTTTT. Its protein product is CASSPGQGYTGELFF.

The rearrangement joins TRBV19 to TRBJ1-2, with TRBD1 as a possible D gene (6 bases). The ends were cut back, 6 bases at V and 0 bases at J, with 23 bases in the middle. The CDR3 runs to 18 residues. Germline V lookup: CDR1 LNHDA, CDR2 SQIVND (reference sequence). CDR3 loop: CASSNPGQPRKANYGYTF. The CDR3 nucleotides are TGTGCCAGTAGCAACCCCGGACAGCCTAGGAAGGCTAACTATGGCTACACCTTC. Drawing the rest from reference TRBV19 and TRBJ1-2, the complete variable domain is DGGITQSPKYLFRKEGQNVTLSCEQNLNHDAMYWYRQDPGQGLRLIYYSQIVNDFQKGDIAEGYSVSREKKESFPLTVTSAQKNPTAFYLCASSNPGQPRKANYGYTFGSGTRLTVV.

The chain links TRBV10-2 to TRBJ2-1, with TRBD2 as a possible D gene (6 bases). Trimming pared 4 bases from V and 0 bases from J, leaving 10 bases between. Germline CDR1 is WSHSY and CDR2 is SAAADI. This CDR3 has 15 residues. As DNA, the CDR3 is TGCGCCAGCAGTGGAGCGGGCCGCTCCTACAATGAGCAGTTCTTC. Amino acids: CASSGAGRSYNEQFF.

The V call is TRBV11-2, the J call TRBJ2-3; D is undetermined. The CDR3 runs 16 residues. V lost 1 base to trimming and J lost 6 bases, with 17 bases between them. Germline CDR1 SGHAT, CDR2 FQNNGV. The CDR3 is CASSLVYGPVADTQYF. The CDR3 nucleotides are TGTGCCAGCAGCTTAGTATATGGTCCTGTCGCGGATACGCAGTATTTT.

This clone was seen a single time. The chain combines TRBV9 with TRBJ1-1; 7 nucleotides match TRBD1. This CDR3 has 14 amino acids. CDR1 is SGDLS, CDR2 YYNGEE, per germline. The junction had 4 bases not matched to a gene; V was cut back by 3 bases and J by 2 bases. CDR3 region: CASSAGTANTEAFF. Written as DNA, the CDR3 is TGTGCCAGCAGCGCGGGGACAGCCAACACTGAAGCTTTCTTT.

The CDR3 DNA is TGTGCCAGCAGGCGAAGCGGCTACGAGCAGTACTTC. Translating it yields CASRRSGYEQYF. The rearrangement joins TRBV2 to TRBJ2-7, with a tentative D call TRBD2 (5 bases). This CDR3 contains 12 residues. CDR1 is SNHLY, CDR2 FYNNEI, per germline. With 6 bases removed from V and 3 bases from J, the gap between germline ends came to 9 bases.

The chain links TRBV10-1 to TRBJ2-7; D gene uncertain. V was cut by 3 bases and J by 1 base, with 7 bases left in between. Germline-derived CDR1 and CDR2 are WNHNN and SYGVQD (reference sequence). The CDR3 consists of 13 residues. Here the CDR3 DNA reads TGCGCCAGCAGTGATGGCGGATCCTACGAGCAGTACTTC. Its translation is CASSDGGSYEQYF.

This sequence joins TRBV5-1 and TRBJ2-1; TRBD1 aligns across 10 bases. The J segment lost 0 bases and the V segment lost 9 bases, leaving 9 bases of the junction unmatched. CDR3 length: 16 amino acids. The germline CDR1 and CDR2 sequences are SGHRS and YFSETQ. The CDR3 loop is CATATGGYSSYNEQFF. In DNA, the CDR3 is TGCGCCACCGCGACAGGGGGCTATTCCTCCTACAATGAGCAGTTCTTC.

The chain joins TRBV3-1 (or the pseudogene TRBV3-2) to TRBJ2-3; D is perhaps TRBD1 (6 bases). Germline CDR1 LGHDT, CDR2 YNNKEL (reference sequence). The V and J ends lost 6 bases and 4 bases respectively, with 17 bases between them. The CDR3 is made up of 15 amino acids. This CDR3 is CASSERQGLADTQYF. CDR3 nucleotides: TGTGCCAGCAGTGAGAGGCAGGGGCTCGCAGATACGCAGTATTTT.

This clone was detected once. The rearrangement links TRBV2 to TRBJ1-5, with TRBD1 as a possible D gene (6 bases). The CDR3 length is 15 residues. The ends were cut back, 5 bases at V and 0 bases at J, with 11 bases in the middle. Germline V gene lookup returns CDR1 SNHLY and CDR2 FYNNEI. Written as DNA, the CDR3 is TGTGCCAGCAGTCAGGACAGTTATAGCAATCAGCCCCAGCATTTT. It is translated as CASSQDSYSNQPQHF.

This clone was seen once. The V call is TRBV10-3, the J call TRBJ1-2; the match to TRBD1 covers 8 bases. After removal of 7 bases from V and 6 bases from J, the junction contained 7 bases not matched to a gene. CDR3 length: 13 residues. Germline V gene lookup returns CDR1 ENHRY and CDR2 SYGVKD. This CDR3 reads CAINTDREDGYTF. For the CDR3, the DNA is TGTGCCATCAATACGGACAGGGAAGATGGCTACACCTTC.

The chain employs TRBV3-1 (or the pseudogene TRBV3-2) and TRBJ2-1; 13 bases are shared with TRBD2. The germline V gene encodes CDR1 LGHDT and CDR2 YNNKEL (reference sequence). The CDR3 has 17 amino acids. Trimming at V came to 0 bases and at J to 12 bases, leaving 11 bases not matched to a gene. For the CDR3, the DNA is TGTGCCAGCAGCCAAGAACATGGGGGACTAGCGGGATCGGTGCAGTTCTTC. Protein product: CASSQEHGGLAGSVQFF.

This clone has just a few counts. This chain uses TRBV14 with TRBJ1-1; TRBD1 is a possible D gene (5 bases). The V gene's germline CDR1 is SGHDN and CDR2 FVKESK. V dropped 4 bases and J dropped 8 bases, with 11 bases sitting between them. The CDR3 totals 12 residues. CDR3 DNA sequence: TGTGCCAGCAGCCCTTACAGGCAAGAAGCTTTCTTT. Protein sequence: CASSPYRQEAFF. The whole variable domain, filled in from reference TRBV14 and TRBJ1-1, reads EAGVTQFPSHSVIEKGQTVTLRCDPISGHDNLYWYRRVMGKEIKFLLHFVKESKQDESGMPNNRFLAERTGGTYSTLKVQPAELEDSGVYFCASSPYRQEAFFGQGTRLTVV.

The V gene is TRBV5-1, the J gene TRBJ2-1; TRBD1 agrees at 9 bases. CDR1 and CDR2 from the germline V gene are SGHRS and YFSETQ. This CDR3 comprises 14 residues. Germline trimming cut 3 bases from V and 6 bases from J; bases unmatched to any gene: 4. CDR3 sequence reads: CASSSGQGINEQFF. In DNA, the CDR3 is TGCGCCAGCAGCTCCGGACAGGGGATCAATGAGCAGTTCTTC.

This clone turned up a few times. The V gene is TRBV7-2, the J gene TRBJ1-5; weak D call: TRBD1 (5 bases). V lost 5 bases to trimming and J lost 7 bases, with 18 bases between them. The CDR3 spans 15 residues. CDR1 is SGHTA, CDR2 FQGNSA, per germline. The CDR3 region has the DNA TGTGCCAGCAGCCTTGGATCGGCAGGGAAACAGCCCCAGCATTTT. The encoded protein is CASSLGSAGKQPQHF.